These 20 T cell receptor beta chains were sequenced from one sample in a study of T cell responses to AZD1222 COVID-19 vaccine. Repertoires were generated with immunoSEQ multiplex PCR, while TCRdb's copy carries only in-frame clones and drops some. The sample lists around 56,000 clones, approximately 88% seen once, with around 13% in the top ten. This sample comprised peripheral blood, obtained 28 days after the second AZD1222 dose. Source of these receptors: an adult who received the AZD1222 COVID-19 vaccine.

Concerning this clone: Within the sample, other DNA sequences also encode this same CDR3. The V call is TRBV9, the J call TRBJ1-2; possibly TRBD1 for D (6 bases). The germline V gene has CDR1 SGDLS and CDR2 YYNGEE. V was cut by 0 bases and J by 4 bases, with 10 bases left in between. CDR3 length: 14 residues. CDR3 in amino acids: CASSVGGGSYGYTF. The CDR3 region has the DNA TGTGCCAGCAGCGTAGGAGGGGGAAGCTATGGCTACACCTTC.

The V gene is TRBV4-1, the J gene TRBJ1-5; D remains ambiguous. The CDR3 is 15 residues long. The V end was cut by 3 bases, the J end by 5 bases, with 14 bases between. CDR1 is MGHRA and CDR2 is YSYEKL in the germline V gene. The CDR3 coding sequence is TGCGCCAGCAGCCATGACGGCCCGAGGGATCAGCCCCAGCATTTT. It encodes CASSHDGPRDQPQHF.

The V and J genes are TRBV4-1 and TRBJ1-1; no firm D call. Deletions cut 4 bases from V and 10 bases from J, with 19 bases between. Per germline, CDR1 MGHRA and CDR2 YSYEKL. The CDR3 is 14 amino acids. CDR3 in amino acids: CASSRNRDMIGAFF. The DNA for the CDR3 is TGCGCCAGCAGCCGCAATCGTGACATGATTGGAGCTTTCTTT.

For the CDR3, the DNA is TGTGCCAGCAGCGTAGGAACCACTAGCGGCCACTACAATGAGCAGTTCTTC. Translated: CASSVGTTSGHYNEQFF. V and J are TRBV9 and TRBJ2-1; the match to TRBD2 covers 8 bases. This CDR3 contains 17 residues. Germline trimming cut 0 bases from V and 3 bases from J; bases unmatched to any gene: 8. Germline CDR1 is SGDLS and CDR2 is YYNGEE.

The chain has TRBV5-8 and TRBJ1-5; 7 bases are a match to TRBD1. Per the germline V gene, CDR1 is SGHTS and CDR2 is YDEGEE. This CDR3 is 15 amino acids long. Trimming at V came to 2 bases and at J to 3 bases, leaving 5 bases not matched to a gene. CDR3 DNA sequence: TGTGCCAGCAGCTTCGAGACAGGGACCAATCAGCCCCAGCATTTT. Translation: CASSFETGTNQPQHF.

This chain links TRBV4-3 with TRBJ2-3; 8 bases are shared with TRBD1. The CDR3 is made up of 17 amino acids. With 0 bases clipped from V and 6 bases from J, the junction kept 11 bases outside the gene matches. Germline CDR1 reads LGHNA; CDR2 reads YSLEER. The CDR3 is CASSQDRRTGTFDTQYF. The CDR3 nucleotides are TGCGCCAGCAGCCAAGATAGGCGGACAGGGACATTCGATACGCAGTATTTT.

This clone has a single count. The rearrangement joins TRBV5-1 to TRBJ2-5, with 10 bases fitting TRBD2. The V and J ends lost 2 bases and 3 bases, in that order; junction bases with no gene match: 10. This CDR3 contains 17 residues. Per the germline V gene, CDR1 is SGHRS and CDR2 is YFSETQ. CDR3 protein: CASSLDLAGAIEETQYF. The CDR3 DNA reads as TGCGCCAGCAGCTTAGATCTAGCGGGGGCTATAGAAGAGACCCAGTACTTC.

This clone has more than one count but fewer than ten. J is TRBJ2-3 and V is TRBV7-9; D is perhaps TRBD1 (6 bases). V was trimmed by 5 bases and J by 2 bases, leaving 14 bases between them. The germline V gene encodes CDR1 SEHNR and CDR2 FQNEAQ (reference sequence). The CDR3 is made up of 15 amino acids. The CDR3 here is CASSPRGGPTDTQYF. The CDR3 region has the DNA TGTGCCAGCAGCCCTAGAGGGGGACCCACAGATACGCAGTATTTT.

V and J are TRBV9 and TRBJ2-2; 11 positions agree with TRBD2. Germline values: CDR1 SGDLS, CDR2 YYNGEE. The CDR3 consists of 15 residues. V gave up 4 bases and J gave up 5 bases; unmatched junction bases: 4. The CDR3 nucleotides are TGTGCCAGCAGCTCGACTAGCGGGACTACCGGGGAGCTGTTTTTT. It yields the protein CASSSTSGTTGELFF.

The chain combines TRBV6-5 with TRBJ2-1, with D hard to call. This CDR3 has 14 amino acids. Germline lookup yields CDR1 MNHEY and CDR2 SVGAGI. The ends were cut back, 6 bases at V and 0 bases at J, with 9 bases in the middle. The CDR3 spells CASRRMSSYNEQFF. CDR3 coding DNA: TGTGCCAGCAGAAGGATGAGCTCCTACAATGAGCAGTTCTTC.

This chain connects TRBV25-1 to TRBJ2-5, with D perhaps TRBD1 or TRBD2 (5 bases each). V lost 1 base, J lost 0 bases, and 12 bases lay in between. The CDR3 consists of 16 residues. Germline V gene lookup returns CDR1 MGHDK and CDR2 SYGVNS. The CDR3 sequence: CASSEFLGTNQETQYF. In nucleotides, the CDR3 is TGTGCCAGCAGTGAATTTCTCGGGACCAACCAAGAGACCCAGTACTTC.

V and J are TRBV2 and TRBJ1-4, with D hard to call. CDR1 SNHLY and CDR2 FYNNEI come from the germline V gene. The CDR3 is 14 amino acids. V lost 3 bases and J lost 0, with 5 bases in between. For the CDR3, the DNA is TGTGCCAGCAGTGAGAGTACAACTAATGAAAAACTGTTTTTT. This codes for CASSESTTNEKLFF.

J is TRBJ2-7 and V is TRBV6-5; TRBD2 matches at 9 bases. CDR1 MNHEY and CDR2 SVGAGI come from the germline V gene. The J segment lost 2 bases and the V segment lost 9 bases, leaving 5 bases of the junction unmatched. This CDR3 is built from 13 residues. The CDR3 here is CASRLAGTYEQYF. CDR3 nucleotide sequence: TGTGCCAGTCGTCTAGCGGGGACCTACGAGCAGTACTTC.

This chain connects TRBV5-1 to TRBJ2-2; TRBD1 is a possible D gene (6 bases). This CDR3 contains 13 residues. The germline CDR1 and CDR2 sequences are SGHRS and YFSETQ. V lost 4 bases, J lost 6 bases, and 10 bases lay in between. This CDR3 reads CASSLYRAGELFF. DNA for the CDR3: TGCGCCAGCAGCCTATACAGGGCCGGGGAGCTGTTTTTT. The full variable domain, completed using reference TRBV5-1 and TRBJ2-2, is KAGVTQTPRYLIKTRGQQVTLSCSPISGHRSVSWYQQTPGQGLQFLFEYFSETQRNKGNFPGRFSGRQFSNSRSEMNVSTLELGDSALYLCASSLYRAGELFFGEGSRLTVL.

The genes are TRBV19 and TRBJ1-2, with D tentatively TRBD1 (5 bases). The CDR3 extends over 14 amino acids. Trimming removed 5 bases from V and 7 bases from J, with 17 bases in between. Looked up from germline, CDR1 is LNHDA and CDR2 is SQIVND (reference sequence). In DNA, the CDR3 is TGTGCCAGTAGTGAGGAGACAGCCCGGGGTGGCTACACCTTC. Translated: CASSEETARGGYTF.

The chain couples TRBV7-9 to TRBJ1-4; the D is unclear. V was pared by 1 base and J by 8 bases, with 8 bases between. Looked up from germline, CDR1 is SEHNR and CDR2 is FQNEAQ (reference sequence). This CDR3 contains 13 residues. CDR3 sequence: CASSLVLNEKLFF. The CDR3 DNA sequence: TGTGCCAGCAGCTTAGTACTGAACGAAAAACTGTTTTTT.

The chain joins TRBV10-3 to TRBJ1-2; 8 nucleotides line up with TRBD1. This CDR3 comprises 14 residues. Germline CDR1 reads ENHRY; CDR2 reads SYGVKD. The junction had 7 bases not matched to a gene; V was cut back by 3 bases and J by 7 bases. CDR3 DNA sequence: TGTGCCATCAGTGACTTCGGACAGGGTACTGGCTACACCTTC. Translated, it gives CAISDFGQGTGYTF.

The CDR3 DNA is TGTGCCAGCAGTTTATCGGGCTACATGAACACTGAAGCTTTCTTT. It specifies CASSLSGYMNTEAFF. The rearrangement links TRBV27 to TRBJ1-1, with D unresolved. Trimming left V 0 bases short and J 0 bases short, with 8 bases between. The CDR3 consists of 15 residues. The germline V gene has CDR1 MNHEY and CDR2 SMNVEV (reference sequence).

The chain is built from TRBV29-1 and TRBJ1-2; 9 bases map to TRBD1. CDR1 and CDR2 (germline): SQVTM, ANQGSEA. Germline trimming cut 5 bases from V and 3 bases from J; bases unmatched to any gene: 10. This CDR3 contains 15 residues. The DNA of the CDR3 is TGCAGCGTTATTCTGACAGGGGGTAGTTACTATGGCTACACCTTC. This encodes CSVILTGGSYYGYTF.

The chain uses TRBV6-5 and TRBJ2-7; 8 bases map to TRBD1. Germline V gives CDR1 MNHEY, CDR2 SVGAGI. This CDR3 is 15 amino acids long. The J segment lost 4 bases and the V segment lost 6 bases, leaving 11 bases of the junction unmatched. The CDR3 nucleotides are TGTGCCAGCAGCCGCGGACAGGGCGGTAGTTACGAGCAGTACTTC. It yields the protein CASSRGQGGSYEQYF.